These 29 T cell receptor beta chains originate from one sample sequenced in a study of metastatic and nonmetastatic thyroid tumors. TCRdb reassembled clones from the PCR reads with MiXCR. The table shows 25,000 or so clones, with 20% to 30% occurring only once. No patient had received any treatment before thyroid surgery. The specimen sequenced was blood. Source of these receptors: a female donor with papillary thyroid cancer or a benign thyroid nodule (not recorded which). Some clones in this sample may be carry-over from other donors' samples.

Comments on this clone: The junction differs from germline at one of its ends, possibly a read error. The rearrangement uses TRBV20-1 and TRBJ2-1; tentative D call: TRBD2 (6 bases). CDR1 DFQATT and CDR2 SNEGSKA come from the germline V gene (reference sequence). This CDR3 is built from 15 residues. This CDR3 reads CSSRPPGLVTNEQFF. The CDR3 DNA follows: TGCAGTTCTAGACCCCCGGGACTGGTGACCAATGAGCAGTTCTTC.

The gene calls are TRBV4-1 and TRBJ2-7; 8 nucleotides align to TRBD1. Germline V gene lookup returns CDR1 MGHRA and CDR2 YSYEKL. The CDR3 loop spans 15 amino acids. The V and J ends lost 0 bases and 11 bases, in that order; junction bases with no gene match: 12. DNA for the CDR3: TGCGCCAGCAGCCAAGATGAGAGGACAGGGAGTCTAGAGTACTTC. This gives the protein CASSQDERTGSLEYF.

This clone was counted a few times. CDR3 DNA sequence: TGTGCCATCAGTGCGCAGGGTTTAGGATACGAGCAGTACTTC. Amino acids: CAISAQGLGYEQYF. The chain combines TRBV10-3 with TRBJ2-7, with a weak D call TRBD1 (5 bases). V gave up 4 bases and J gave up 4 bases, with 14 bases separating them. Germline values: CDR1 ENHRY, CDR2 SYGVKD. The CDR3 loop spans 14 amino acids.

This clone occurred once. This chain uses TRBV20-1 with TRBJ1-4; 8 nucleotides match TRBD1. Trimming cost V 0 bases and J 7 bases; bases outside gene matches: 7. Germline V gives CDR1 DFQATT, CDR2 SNEGSKA (reference sequence). This CDR3 comprises 15 residues. CDR3 DNA: TGCAGTGCTAGAGATCAAGGACAGGGTGGTGAAAAACTGTTTTTT. Translated, it gives CSARDQGQGGEKLFF.

This chain uses TRBV5-1 with TRBJ1-4; 8 bases line up with TRBD1. CDR3 length equals 15 residues. Germline CDR1 is SGHRS and CDR2 is YFSETQ. The V segment lost 4 bases and the J segment 10 bases; nucleotides outside the gene matches: 12. CDR3 bases: TGCGCCAGCAGCCCTACCACGGGACAGGTCTCAAAACTGTTTTTT. Its translation is CASSPTTGQVSKLFF.

The chain carries TRBV6-1 and TRBJ2-5; 16 bases align to TRBD2. The CDR3 extends over 19 amino acids. Losses at the gene ends were 4 bases for V and 5 bases for J; bases not matched to a gene: 13. Germline CDR1 MNHNS, CDR2 SASEGT. CDR3 loop: CASSGQSGTSGGAFETQYF. The CDR3 nucleotides read TGTGCCAGCAGTGGACAGTCCGGGACTAGCGGGGGGGCTTTTGAGACCCAGTACTTC.

This clone has ten or more counts. It may be a read error: a sequence one base away is much more abundant. Other DNA sequences of this sample code for an identical CDR3. This chain links TRBV16 with TRBJ1-1, with 7 bases fitting TRBD1. The CDR3 runs 16 residues. In germline, CDR1 is KGHSY, CDR2 FQNENV. As DNA, the CDR3 is TGTGCCAGCAGCCAAGGAGTGGGACAGCAGTACACCGAAGCTTTCTTT. It yields the protein CASSQGVGQQYTEAFF. Full variable domain (rest looked up from reference TRBV16 and TRBJ1-1): GEEVAQTPKHLVRGEGQKAKLYCAPIKGHSYVFWYQQVLKNEFKFLISFQNENVFDETGMPKERFSAKCLPNSPCSLEIQATKLEDSAVYFCASSQGVGQQYTEAFFGQGTRLTVV.

V and J are TRBV6-6 and TRBJ2-7; D unclear. V was pared by 0 bases and J by 1 base, with 7 bases between. Germline CDR1 MNHNY, CDR2 SVGAGI (reference sequence). The CDR3 has 14 residues. CDR3: CASSYSSESYEQYF. For the CDR3, the DNA is TGTGCCAGCAGTTACTCATCGGAGTCCTACGAGCAGTACTTC.

In this sample, this clone turned up many times. This chain joins TRBV7-9 and TRBJ1-1; D gene unclear. V lost 2 bases and J lost 0, with 10 bases in between. The germline CDR1 and CDR2 sequences are SEHNR and FQNEAQ (reference sequence). This CDR3 has 15 amino acids. The CDR3 nucleotides are TGTGCCAGCAGCTTATTGGCAGGACTGAACACTGAAGCTTTCTTT. The encoded protein is CASSLLAGLNTEAFF.

The table lists this clone with a few counts. This sequence joins TRBV12-3 or TRBV12-4 and TRBJ2-3; D call uncertain. This CDR3 contains 12 residues. The ends were cut back, 5 bases at V and 5 bases at J, with 8 bases in the middle. CDR3 DNA: TGTGCCAGCAGTCAACACGGAGATACGCAGTATTTT. This translates into CASSQHGDTQYF.

This clone was observed at least ten times. The chain has TRBV12-3 or TRBV12-4 and TRBJ1-4, with 7 bases aligning to TRBD1. CDR3 length: 13 amino acids. The J segment lost 4 bases and the V segment lost 7 bases, leaving 3 bases of the junction unmatched. In nucleotides, the CDR3 is TGTGCCAGCACGGGGACAGTTAATGAAAAACTGTTTTTT. Encoded protein: CASTGTVNEKLFF.

Relative to its sample, this clone is medium-sized. J is TRBJ1-2 and V is TRBV11-2; D remains ambiguous. The CDR3 spans 13 residues. The germline V gene encodes CDR1 SGHAT and CDR2 FQNNGV. V lost 5 bases to trimming and J lost 5 bases, with 12 bases between them. The CDR3 region has the DNA TGTGCCAGCAGCCCCGCAGAGTCATATGGCTACACCTTC. It codes for CASSPAESYGYTF.

With regard to this clone: At one end, the junction sequence differs from germline, possibly due to a read error. The V and J genes are TRBV11-2 and TRBJ2-1, with TRBD2 matching 8 bases. This CDR3 contains 16 residues. Germline V lookup: CDR1 SGHAT, CDR2 FQNNGV. DNA of the CDR3: TGTGCCAGCAGCTTAGTGACTAGCGCTAGGGGAAATGATCAGTTCTTC. Translation gives CASSLVTSARGNDQFF.

The J gene is TRBJ2-7, the V gene TRBV7-6; weak D call: TRBD2 (5 bases). Germline V CDR1 and CDR2: SGHVS, FNYEAQ. CDR3 length equals 14 residues. In DNA form, the CDR3 reads TGTGCCAGCAGCTCAAGGCCCAGCGGATACGAGCAGTGCGTC. Its protein is CASSSRPSGYEQCV.

This clone was observed many times. At one end, the junction sequence differs from germline, possibly due to a read error. Other DNA sequences from this sample encode an identical CDR3 as well. The genes are TRBV6-1 and TRBJ1-2; 7 nucleotides align to TRBD1. CDR1 MNHNS and CDR2 SASEGT come from the germline V gene. The CDR3 consists of 14 residues. The CDR3 spells CASTIPGQLYGYTF. The CDR3 DNA sequence: TGTGCCAGCACCATTCCGGGACAGCTCTATGGCTACACCTTT.

V gene TRBV18 combines with J gene TRBJ1-3; 9 bases are a match to TRBD1. The CDR3 totals 22 residues. Unmatched junction bases numbered 24, after V lost 4 bases and J lost 2 bases. Germline CDR1 and CDR2: KGHSH and LQKENI. CDR3 loop: CASSLTILRGTGPESPGNTIYF. The DNA for the CDR3 is TGTGCCAGCTCACTAACCATATTGAGGGGGACAGGGCCGGAGAGCCCTGGAAACACCATATATTTT.

Notes on this clone: Germline is not matched at one junction end, which may reflect a read error. The gene calls are TRBV18 and TRBJ2-7; 7 bases fit TRBD1. The germline V gene has CDR1 KGHSH and CDR2 LQKENI. The CDR3 consists of 14 residues. The CDR3 bases are TGTGTCAGCTCACCACCGAGGGACAGTGATAAACTTTTGTTC. Protein: CVSSPPRDSDKLLF.

This chain uses TRBV20-1 with TRBJ2-7, with 9 bases identical to TRBD2. Germline values: CDR1 DFQATT, CDR2 SNEGSKA (reference sequence). The CDR3 runs 13 residues. With V trimmed by 3 bases and J by 6 bases, 6 bases remained unmatched. Here the CDR3 reads CSASRREGAEQYF. The CDR3, as DNA: TGCAGTGCTAGCAGGCGGGAGGGTGCCGAGCAGTACTTC.

The table lists this clone with a few counts. The chain has TRBV15 and TRBJ2-7; no reliable D call. The CDR3 is made up of 14 amino acids. Trimming removed 3 bases from V and 3 bases from J, with 12 bases in between. In germline, CDR1 is LNHNV, CDR2 YYDKDF (reference sequence). The CDR3 nucleotides read TGTGCCACCAGCAGGGGCGGCTCCTACTACGAGCAGTACTTC. Its protein is CATSRGGSYYEQYF.

By sample share, this clone is medium-sized. V is TRBV6-5 and J is TRBJ1-2; D not resolved. This CDR3 contains 15 residues. CDR1 MNHEY and CDR2 SVGAGI come from the germline V gene. Trimming stripped 0 bases from V and 4 bases from J, with 12 bases between. CDR3 loop: CASSYSGPTSYGYTF. For the CDR3, the DNA is TGTGCCAGCAGTTACTCGGGCCCAACGAGCTATGGCTACACCTTC.

This clone appeared many times. The rearrangement uses TRBV7-3 and TRBJ1-1; TRBD1 is a possible D gene (5 bases). The CDR3 runs to 13 residues. Germline V lookup: CDR1 SGHTA, CDR2 FQGTGA. V was cut by 5 bases and J by 8 bases, with 15 bases left in between. The CDR3 loop reads CASSTRGGIEAFF. The CDR3 bases are TGTGCCAGCAGCACGCGCGGGGGGATAGAAGCTTTCTTT.

This clone was observed at least ten times. CDR3: CASSLSPLAGEKRPDTQYF. CDR3 bases: TGTGCCAGCAGCTTATCACCCCTAGCGGGAGAAAAACGGCCAGATACGCAGTATTTT. This chain uses TRBV7-2 with TRBJ2-3, with 10 nucleotides matching TRBD2. Germline CDR1 is SGHTA and CDR2 is FQGNSA. The length of the CDR3 is 19 residues. With V trimmed by 2 bases and J by 4 bases, 15 bases remained unmatched. The whole variable domain, filled in from reference TRBV7-2 and TRBJ2-3, reads GAGVSQSPSNKVTEKGKDVELRCDPISGHTALYWYRQSLGQGLEFLIYFQGNSAPDKSGLPSDRFSAERTGGSVSTLTIQRTQQEDSAVYLCASSLSPLAGEKRPDTQYFGPGTRLTVL.

The V gene is TRBV3-1, the J gene TRBJ2-7; D possibly uses TRBD1 or TRBD2 (7 bases each). The CDR3 length is 15 residues. Germline-derived CDR1 and CDR2 are LGHDT and YNNKEL (reference sequence). V lost 5 bases, J lost 3 bases, and 17 bases lay in between. The CDR3 sequence is CASSEGGTSDYEQYF. The CDR3 nucleotides read TGTGCCAGCAGCGAAGGGGGCACTAGCGACTACGAGCAGTACTTC.

This clone has only a few counts. J is TRBJ2-7 and V is TRBV27; 8 positions agree with TRBD2. J was trimmed by 4 bases and V by 4 bases; bases with no gene match: 6. Germline CDR1 MNHEY, CDR2 SMNVEV (reference sequence). The CDR3 has 14 residues. CDR3 loop: CASSSGTRKYEQYF. CDR3 nucleotides: TGTGCCAGCAGTTCCGGGACTAGAAAATACGAGCAGTACTTC.

The chain uses TRBV7-3 and TRBJ2-3; D not resolved. The CDR3 spans 15 residues. V lost 3 bases and J lost 0, with 10 bases in between. Germline CDR1 and CDR2: SGHTA and FQGTGA. CDR3 residues: CASSLAVLSTDTQYF. The CDR3 DNA follows: TGTGCCAGCAGCTTGGCCGTGTTGAGCACAGATACGCAGTATTTT.

There are many counts of this clone. The chain recombines TRBV19 with TRBJ2-3; no definite D call. In germline, CDR1 is LNHDA, CDR2 SQIVND (reference sequence). This CDR3 spans 14 amino acids. The V end lost 5 bases, the J end lost 3 bases, and 12 bases lay between the germline ends. The CDR3 bases are TGTGCCAGTAGTTTGAGGTGGGGTACAGATACGCAGTATTTT. This sequence encodes CASSLRWGTDTQYF.

The chain joins TRBV20-1 to TRBJ1-1; D may be TRBD1 (5 bases). The CDR3 sequence is 12 residues long. The V end was cut by 2 bases, the J end by 3 bases, with 7 bases between. Germline lookup yields CDR1 DFQATT and CDR2 SNEGSKA (reference sequence). In nucleotides, the CDR3 is TGCAGTGCTAGAACCAGGGACACTGAAGCTTTCTTT. Its protein product is CSARTRDTEAFF.

The V and J genes are TRBV9 and TRBJ2-1; 8 bases match TRBD2. Germline assignment: CDR1 SGDLS and CDR2 YYNGEE. V lost 5 bases, J lost 5 bases, and 6 bases stayed unmatched. There are 14 residues in the CDR3. CDR3 nucleotide sequence: TGTGCCAGCAGTGCAGGAGCGGGGGACAATGAGCAGTTCTTC. This sequence encodes CASSAGAGDNEQFF.

Only a few counts were recorded for this clone. It may be a read error: a sequence one base away is much more abundant. The chain couples TRBV14 to TRBJ2-5; weak D call: TRBD2 (5 bases). Germline V gene lookup returns CDR1 SGHDN and CDR2 FVKESK. This CDR3 is built from 12 residues. The CDR3 sequence: CASIQAAGTQYF. DNA of the CDR3: TGTGCCAGCATCCAAGCTGCGGGGACCCAGTACTTC.